These 16 T cell receptor beta chains were all obtained from the same sample, sequenced in a study of T cells in Graves' hyperthyroidism and ophthalmopathy. Amplification of TCR beta CDR3 regions was performed using RNA transcripts as template. The HTBI primer set served for first-round RT-PCR of the TCR CDR3. One entry per CDR3 protein results from TCRdb running MiXCR on the multiplex PCR reads. Of roughly 550,000 distinct CDR3 sequences detected, about 15% appear once; the ten largest clones hold about 29%. Sequencing was performed on blood. The receptors originated from a woman in her thirties with Graves' ophthalmopathy.

The rearrangement uses TRBV30 and TRBJ2-2; 13 nucleotides match TRBD2. Trimming took 3 bases from V and 15 from J; bases not matched to a gene: 10. CDR3 length: 14 amino acids. Germline loops: CDR1 GTSNPN, CDR2 SVGIG (reference sequence). The CDR3: CAWRVGTSGKEVFF. The DNA of the CDR3 is TGTGCCTGGAGGGTTGGGACTAGCGGGAAAGAGGTGTTTTTT.

This clonotype was counted only a few times. A much larger clonotype is one base distant, so this may be a read error. The V gene is TRBV11-2, the J gene TRBJ2-3; D is ambiguous. Germline CDR1 and CDR2: SGHAT and FQNNGV. This CDR3 spans 15 amino acids. Trimming took 5 bases from V and 4 from J, leaving 16 bases between them. CDR3 coding DNA: TGTGCCAGCAGCAGCCTCCCAATTACCTCAGATACGCAGTATTTT. Translation gives CASSSLPITSDTQYF. Full variable domain (missing parts from reference TRBV11-2 and TRBJ2-3): EAGVAQSPRYKIIEKRQSVAFWCNPISGHATLYWYQQILGQGPKLLIQFQNNGVVDDSQLPKDRFSAERLKGVDSTLKIQPAKLEDSAVYLCASSSLPITSDTQYFGPGTRLTVL.

This clonotype was seen a few times. The chain links TRBV20-1 to TRBJ2-1, with D possibly matching TRBD1 (6 bases). Germline V lookup: CDR1 DFQATT, CDR2 SNEGSKA (reference sequence). The length of the CDR3 is 15 residues. The V gene lost 1 base and the J gene lost 4 bases, with 14 bases spanning the gap. As DNA, the CDR3 is TGCAGTGCTAGAGGGGGCAGGGGATCTTACAATGAGCAGTTCTTC. Protein: CSARGGRGSYNEQFF.

This clonotype has a count of ten or more. CDR3 bases: TGTGCCAGCACTGCGGACGGATCCTCCTACAATGAGCAGTTCTTC. Its protein is CASTADGSSYNEQFF. This sequence joins TRBV6-1 and TRBJ2-1, with D uncertain. The V end lost 7 bases, the J end lost 0 bases, and 13 bases lay between the germline ends. Per germline, CDR1 MNHNS and CDR2 SASEGT. This CDR3 has 15 amino acids.

This clonotype was detected many times. The CDR3 reads CSASRDRGFDEQFF. The CDR3 bases are TGCAGTGCTAGTCGGGACAGGGGGTTTGATGAGCAGTTCTTC. V is TRBV20-1 and J is TRBJ2-1, with 11 bases matching TRBD1. The junction had 6 bases not matched to a gene; V was cut back by 3 bases and J by 8 bases. Germline CDR1 is DFQATT and CDR2 is SNEGSKA (reference sequence). The CDR3 totals 14 residues.

The table lists this clonotype with many counts. The chain joins TRBV12-3 or TRBV12-4 to TRBJ2-1; 14 bases fit TRBD2. After removal of 7 bases from V and 5 bases from J, the junction contained 4 bases not matched to a gene. CDR3 size: 15 residues. CDR3 coding DNA: TGTGCCAGCACGACGACTAGCGGGAGGGACAATGAGCAGTTCTTC. Its translation: CASTTTSGRDNEQFF.

This clonotype was found many times. J is TRBJ2-1 and V is TRBV6-1; 10 positions match TRBD1. Germline CDR1 is MNHNS and CDR2 is SASEGT. This CDR3 region has 15 residues. V gave up 10 bases and J gave up 10 bases; unmatched junction bases: 16. CDR3 DNA sequence: TGTGCCACCCGGGGAGGGGGACAGGGGATAGGGGAGCAGTTCTTC. This sequence encodes CATRGGGQGIGEQFF.

The table lists this clonotype with a few counts. The chain couples TRBV6-1 to TRBJ2-3; 9 bases map to TRBD2. The V and J ends lost 2 bases and 4 bases, in that order; junction bases with no gene match: 10. The CDR3 totals 17 residues. CDR1 MNHNS and CDR2 SASEGT come from the germline V gene. CDR3 loop: CASSEFGSGRFSDTQYF. In DNA, the CDR3 is TGTGCCAGCAGTGAATTTGGTAGCGGGAGATTCTCAGATACGCAGTATTTT.

This clonotype showed up many times. The chain recombines TRBV20-1 with TRBJ2-3; unclear D gene. Trimming cost V 4 bases and J 2 bases, with 4 bases left between them. The CDR3 runs to 11 residues. Germline values: CDR1 DFQATT, CDR2 SNEGSKA (reference sequence). Here the CDR3 DNA reads TGCAGTGCTACTGACACAGATACGCAGTATTTT. Amino acids: CSATDTDTQYF.

Ten or more counts support this clonotype. V gene TRBV11-2 combines with J gene TRBJ2-7, with a weak D call TRBD1 (6 bases). V was shortened by 5 bases and J by 2 bases, with 13 bases between the two germline ends. This CDR3 comprises 14 residues. From germline, CDR1 is SGHAT and CDR2 FQNNGV. The CDR3 coding sequence is TGTGCCAGCAGCCGGACAGCATCCCCCTACGAGCAGTACTTC. It translates to CASSRTASPYEQYF.

This CDR3 reads CASSLVRGNQPQHF. CDR3 coding DNA: TGTGCCAGCAGTTTAGTCAGGGGAAATCAGCCCCAGCATTTT. This sequence joins TRBV28 and TRBJ1-5, with D possibly TRBD1 on 6 matching bases. The V and J ends lost 2 bases and 4 bases respectively, with 9 bases between them. Germline assignment: CDR1 MDHEN and CDR2 SYDVKM. CDR3 length: 14 residues. Full variable domain (outside the CDR3, taken from reference TRBV28 and TRBJ1-5): DVKVTQSSRYLVKRTGEKVFLECVQDMDHENMFWYRQDPGLGLRLIYFSYDVKMKEKGDIPEGYSVSREKKERFSLILESASTNQTSMYLCASSLVRGNQPQHFGDGTRLSIL.

In its sample, this clonotype was seen many times. This sequence joins TRBV29-1 and TRBJ2-3; D gene ambiguous. The CDR3 has 11 residues. V was clipped by 7 bases and J by 4 bases, with 9 bases between them. Germline loops: CDR1 SQVTM, CDR2 ANQGSEA. The CDR3 loop reads CSALLPDTQYF. CDR3 nucleotides: TGCAGCGCCCTACTACCAGATACGCAGTATTTT.

This clonotype was detected only a few times. The J gene is TRBJ1-1, the V gene TRBV4-1; unclear D gene. The germline V gene has CDR1 MGHRA and CDR2 YSYEKL. CDR3 length equals 14 residues. V shed 1 base and J shed 1 base, with 7 bases lying between them. In DNA, the CDR3 is TGCGCCAGCAGCCAAGGACGGCAGAACACTGAAGCTTTCTTT. Translating gives CASSQGRQNTEAFF.

The chain recombines TRBV10-3 with TRBJ2-1; 8 bases agree with TRBD1. Trimming removed 7 bases from V and 8 bases from J; junction bases left unmatched: 7. There are 13 residues in the CDR3. Germline lookup yields CDR1 ENHRY and CDR2 SYGVKD. CDR3 region: CAIKTGDVDEQFF. Written as DNA, the CDR3 is TGTGCCATCAAGACAGGGGACGTCGATGAGCAGTTCTTC.

This clonotype has ten or more counts. The rearrangement uses TRBV12-3 or TRBV12-4 and TRBJ2-1, with 8 bases matching TRBD1. The CDR3 is 13 residues long. The V and J ends lost 5 bases and 8 bases, in that order; junction bases with no gene match: 5. The chain's CDR3 is CASSRTGYDEQFF. The CDR3, as DNA: TGTGCCAGCAGTCGGACAGGGTACGATGAGCAGTTCTTC.

This clonotype was counted at least ten times. The chain has TRBV7-9 and TRBJ2-7; 11 bases fit TRBD2. Trimming cost V 6 bases and J 6 bases; bases outside gene matches: 19. This CDR3 contains 18 residues. CDR1 is SEHNR and CDR2 is FQNEAQ in the germline V gene (reference sequence). DNA for the CDR3: TGTGCCAGCAGACCCAAACTAAGACTAGCGGGATTATTATCCGAGCAGTACTTC. Its protein is CASRPKLRLAGLLSEQYF.